This T cell receptor beta chain was recorded in a study of cytomegalovirus exposure and HLA in healthy donors listed by TCRdb under 2017. General notes on the study: An earlier analysis of roughly 630 of the donors reported 250 to 300 Gb of sequence data and 100 million to 130 million unique TCR beta sequences from roughly 180 million T cells. Roughly 300 gigabases of sequencing data and approximately 84 million unique TCR sequences were included in an early release covering 550 to 800 HLA-typed donors. The genetic ancestry cluster associated with self-reported Caucasian donors included around four fifths of the 398 genotyped donors. The study aimed to test whether cataloging public T cell receptors could reveal signatures of past pathogen exposure. The study used immunosequencing to profile the T cell repertoires of approximately 690 subjects and linked those repertoires to cytomegalovirus serostatus. A separate validation cohort of about 110 different subjects was used in addition to the 666-subject first cohort. High-throughput TCR immunosequencing, statistical association of individual TCRs with disease status, and machine learning were combined to predict cytomegalovirus infection status. A later analysis re-analyzed previously published TCR beta repertoires from approximately 670 donors and added high-resolution HLA genotyping to study TCR occurrence patterns. The later analysis used no new phenotypic data to find candidate immune exposures, relying instead on TCR beta sequences and their occurrence across donors. In an earlier analysis of around 540 of the donors, high-throughput TCR beta sequencing was used to judge whether each TCR beta V gene segment behaved as functional or pseudogenic. Donor age, sex, ethnicity and CMV serostatus were compiled together with the repertoire data. A later genetic analysis used genome-wide SNP genotypes for about 65% of the roughly 700 donors, treating that subset as a discovery cohort. All discovery cohort repertoires had been generated on a single sequencing platform. HLA typing included class I and class II loci at four-digit resolution. Typing coverage varied by locus: roughly 629-640 donors for A, B, C, DRB1 and DQB1; approximately 500 for DQA1; over 600 for DPA1; approximately 450 for DPB1. About five DR-DQ haplotypes were treated as single units for association and clustering because of strong linkage in the cohort. Across 398 genotyped donors of the cohort, an average of roughly 250,000 unique TCR beta nucleotide sequences per donor were sequenced, and roughly 20% of those sequences were non-productive.

General findings and caveats noted by the study authors: Because HLA typing was missing for some donors at each locus, association tests included only the typed subset. In this cohort, only TCR beta chains were sequenced, and detectable features were limited by the absence of alpha or paired-chain data. When HLA alleles, especially DR and DQ, strongly co-occurred, attributing TCR associations to individual alleles was difficult. A later genetic analysis associated a missense DCLRE1C variant with V-gene and J-gene trimming of TCR beta chains, and an independent cohort replicated the association. Specific HLA alleles were associated with 15,000 to 20,000 TCR beta sequences at a false discovery rate of 0.05 in a later analysis. According to a later analysis, TCR association rates differed among HLA loci, with DRB1 alleles showing the most associated TCRs and HLA-C alleles showing the fewest. In a later analysis, several top co-occurrence clusters were reported to appear linked to parvovirus B19, influenza, CMV and Epstein-Barr virus. A further reported finding was that TCR beta sequences accurately predicted the HLA-A and HLA-B alleles for most subjects in the first cohort. In a later analysis, HLA-associated TCR beta chains showed more clonal expansion and lower generation probabilities than non-associated chains that were equally common. The only immune exposure information available for the cohort was CMV serostatus. According to a later genetic analysis, donors in an Asian-associated ancestry cluster had fewer N-insertions in productive TCRs than the approximately 610-donor mean. A later analysis found that most CMV-associated TCR beta chains appeared HLA-restricted, with HLA associations seemingly driven largely by CMV exposure. The study listed 150 to 200 TCR beta chains as associated with cytomegalovirus. Presence/absence analyses assumed roughly uniform sequencing depth across donors, an assumption that may not hold. In an earlier analysis of around 600 of the donors, most TCR beta V segments were observed in productive rearrangements about 87% or about 30% of the time, broadly matching IMGT annotations. According to the authors, the approach could potentially be generalized to other disease states and immunological phenotypes. Cytomegalovirus status was reported to be diagnosed by the classifier with high specificity and sensitivity in both the original and validation cohorts. Around 16 rarely observed V segments, including chromosome 9 orphons, were excluded from the earlier analysis of about 500 of the donors because counts were too low. Most TCR sequences were observed very rarely across donors, whereas some public TCRs were present in many individuals. Linkage disequilibrium might explain the correlated functional status among segregating V segments, but an unknown experimental factor could not be excluded. In vitro tests confirmed that a few of the cytomegalovirus-associated TCR beta chains recognize cytomegalovirus antigens. A group of highly shared sequence variants was considered likely to be a technical artifact of the sequencing pipeline.

In regard to this clone: The specificity of this receptor is unknown.

In total, roughly 710 healthy bone marrow donors made up the cohort. At the time of sampling, all cohort members were nominally healthy, though unrecorded immune exposures were likely present. The donor tested CMV seronegative and was one of the 352 seronegative cohort members. Every donor gave a peripheral blood sample, and the peripheral blood mononuclear cells from that sample were used for TCR beta sequencing. Genomic DNA extraction from the blood cell samples was performed with the Qiagen DNeasy Blood Extraction Kit. The method was the immunoSEQ multiplex PCR assay. A mixture of 60 forward primers for TCR Vbeta segments and 13 reverse primers for TCR Jbeta segments was used in the multiplex PCR. A multiplex PCR assay on genomic DNA amplified the CDR3 region of rearranged TCR beta genes. The amplified TCR beta libraries were sequenced on the Illumina HiSeq System as 87-base-pair reads. In the authors' own workflow: A later analysis counted 65 million to 90 million unique TCR beta chains across the 666 repertoires, and some 11 million of these chains were shared by at least two donors. To remove PCR and sequencing errors, raw reads were error-corrected and collapsed into unique sequences using a nearest-neighbor algorithm that merged closely related sequences. V, D and J gene segments were assigned by aligning CDR3 sequences to IMGT reference sequences. For a sequence to be retained, at least a six-nucleotide match to both a V gene segment and a J gene segment was required. A rearrangement counted as productive if the CDR3 had no stop codons and remained in frame with V and J, and every other rearrangement counted as non-productive. Following IMGT convention, CDR3 was defined as the stretch from the second conserved V-encoded cysteine up to the conserved J-encoded phenylalanine. Sequences without an unambiguous match to a single V gene segment were excluded from the earlier analysis of several hundred of the donors. In an earlier analysis of 587 of the donors, a V segment was called functional when productive rearrangements were above 56.7%, and segregating when the standard deviation between donors exceeded 5%. A statistical classification framework was developed to diagnose cytomegalovirus status using the catalog of TCR beta chain sequences. In a later analysis, TCR nucleotide sequences were compared against IMGT/GENE-DB human TR gene sequences so that V and J genes could be assigned. In a later analysis, CDR3 sequences and most-parsimonious VDJ recombination scenarios were assigned using the TCRdist pipeline. In a later analysis, every TCR beta chain was defined by the combination of its CDR3 amino acid sequence and its V-gene family, and reads without a unique V-gene family were dropped. To address suspected cross-contamination and a sequencing artifact, a later analysis removed a few hundred highly shared, low-generation-probability nucleotide sequences. A later analysis calculated a clonal expansion index for each public chain from normalized within-repertoire ranks of inferred template counts. Generation probabilities in a later analysis came from a VDJ recombination model fitted to out-of-frame rearrangements, and those results were checked against IGoR. In a later analysis, hypergeometric tests were used to score TCR-TCR, TCR-HLA and TCR-CMV co-occurrence, with a repertoire-size bias correction applied to TCR pairs. A later analysis estimated false discovery rates by permuting HLA or CMV assignments 20 times. In a later analysis, co-occurring TCRs were grouped using DBSCAN, and TCRdist sequence similarity was added for clustering within HLA-allele-positive subsets. Repertoires with fewer than 30,000 or more than 120,000 public chains were left out of co-occurrence clustering, as were five repertoires with anomalous nucleotide sharing. TCRdb stores this immuneACCESS table with in-frame sequences only. Part of the clones is absent; in the studies checked, under half of the shortfall reflects unresolved V genes, and no reason is known for the rest. The DNA gave D and trimming, while V, J and clone size come from that table. The sample's clone listing holds 100,000 to 150,000 clones. The leading ten clones occupy approximately 1.5% of the sample.

The TCR sequence derives from a woman between 40 and 55 years old in good health and CMV-seronegative. The sequenced sample consisted of PBMCs.

The nucleotide sequence reads as follows: TGTGCCAGCAGTGAAAGTACTCCGGGACTAGGCGGGGAGACCCAGTACTTC. Protein translation: CASSESTPGLGGETQYF. The chain joins TRBV2 to TRBJ2-5; TRBD2 agrees with 8 junctional bases. The junction shows trimming of 2 bases on V and 5 bases on J, and the gene matches do not reach 13 bases of it. Its CDR3 holds 17 amino acids, cysteine through phenylalanine. Only the CDR3 DNA stays, 51 bases, in frame from base 1. CDR1 and CDR2, looked up from the germline V gene, are SNHLY and FYNNEI.